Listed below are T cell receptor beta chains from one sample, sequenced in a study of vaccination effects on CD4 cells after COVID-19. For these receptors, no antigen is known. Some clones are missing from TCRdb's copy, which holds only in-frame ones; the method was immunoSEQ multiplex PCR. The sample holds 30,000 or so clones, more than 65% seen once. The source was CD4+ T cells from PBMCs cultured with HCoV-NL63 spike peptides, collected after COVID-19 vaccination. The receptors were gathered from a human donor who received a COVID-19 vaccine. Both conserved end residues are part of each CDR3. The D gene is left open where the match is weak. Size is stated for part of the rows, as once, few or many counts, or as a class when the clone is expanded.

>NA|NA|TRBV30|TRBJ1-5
CAWSEGDTGGNQPQHF
TGTGCCTGGAGTGAGGGAGACACGGGTGGCAATCAGCCCCAGCATTTT
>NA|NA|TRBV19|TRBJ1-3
CASSPTRGSGNTIYF
TGTGCCAGTAGTCCTACCCGGGGCTCTGGAAACACCATATATTTT
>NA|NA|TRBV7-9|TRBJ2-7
CASSFPGSSRGPYEQYF
TGTGCCAGCAGCTTCCCCGGCAGCTCTCGGGGACCCTACGAGCAGTACTTC
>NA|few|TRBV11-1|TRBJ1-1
CASSLQQLTEAFF
TGTGCCAGCAGCTTACAGCAGCTCACTGAAGCTTTCTTT
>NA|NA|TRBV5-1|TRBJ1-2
CASSFLPGAPGRDGYTF
TGCGCCAGCAGCTTCCTCCCCGGGGCCCCTGGGCGGGATGGCTACACCTTC
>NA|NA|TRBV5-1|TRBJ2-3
CASSLGGGYGTDTQYF
TGCGCCAGCAGCTTGGGTGGGGGGTACGGCACAGATACGCAGTATTTT
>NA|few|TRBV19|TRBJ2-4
CASSIRDIQYF
TGTGCCAGTAGCATCAGGGACATTCAGTACTTC
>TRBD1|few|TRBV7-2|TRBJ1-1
CASTRTGLNTEAFF
TGTGCCAGCACCCGGACAGGGCTGAACACTGAAGCTTTCTTT
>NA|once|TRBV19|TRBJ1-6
CASMENRDNSPLHF
TGTGCCAGTATGGAGAACAGGGATAATTCACCCCTCCACTTT
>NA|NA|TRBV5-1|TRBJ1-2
CASSLLGYGYTF
TGCGCCAGCAGCTTGCTAGGGTATGGCTACACCTTC
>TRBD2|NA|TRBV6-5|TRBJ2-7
CASSYAGAVYEQYF
TGTGCCAGCAGTTACGCGGGAGCTGTCTACGAGCAGTACTTC
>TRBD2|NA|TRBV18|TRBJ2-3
CASSPGLAGVGGLDTQYF
TGTGCCAGCTCACCGGGACTAGCGGGAGTTGGTGGTTTGGATACGCAGTATTTT
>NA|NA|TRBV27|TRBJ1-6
CASSQQNNNSPLHF
TGTGCCAGCAGCCAACAGAATAATAATTCACCCCTCCACTTT
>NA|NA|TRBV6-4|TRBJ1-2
CASSGTSYGYTF
TGTGCCAGCAGTGGGACATCCTATGGCTACACCTTC
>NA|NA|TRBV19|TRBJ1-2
CASSPRGGNYGYTF
TGTGCCAGTAGTCCGCGGGGAGGAAACTATGGCTACACCTTC
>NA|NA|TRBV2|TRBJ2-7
CASSDLVTAGEQYF
TGTGCCAGCAGTGACTTGGTAACCGCCGGCGAGCAGTACTTC
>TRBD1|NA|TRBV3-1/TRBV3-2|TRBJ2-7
CASSQGGTGAFYEQYF
TGTGCCAGCAGCCAAGGCGGGACAGGGGCTTTCTACGAGCAGTACTTC
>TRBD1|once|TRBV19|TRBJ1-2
CASRVGTGSIFFGYTF
TGTGCCAGTAGAGTTGGGACAGGGTCGATTTTTTTCGGCTACACCTTC
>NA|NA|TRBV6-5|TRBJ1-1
CASSYSRHFTEAFF
TGTGCCAGCAGTTACTCGAGGCACTTCACTGAAGCTTTCTTT
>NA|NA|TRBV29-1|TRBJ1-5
CSVGTNNQPQHF
TGCAGCGTTGGGACAAACAATCAGCCCCAGCATTTT
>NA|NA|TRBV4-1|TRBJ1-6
CASSQEQGSPLHF
TGCGCCAGCAGCCAAGAGCAGGGTTCACCCCTCCACTTT
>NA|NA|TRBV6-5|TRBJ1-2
CASSYSAGGNYGYTF
TGTGCCAGCAGTTACTCTGCGGGGGGGAACTATGGCTACACCTTC
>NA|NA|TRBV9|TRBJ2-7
CASSASGPEQYF
TGTGCCAGCAGCGCTTCCGGGCCCGAGCAGTACTTC
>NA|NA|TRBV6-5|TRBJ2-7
CASKRDRTYEQYF
TGTGCCAGCAAACGTGACAGGACCTACGAGCAGTACTTC
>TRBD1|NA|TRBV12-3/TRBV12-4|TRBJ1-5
CASSLFRGQPQHF
TGTGCCAGCAGTTTGTTCAGGGGGCAGCCCCAGCATTTT
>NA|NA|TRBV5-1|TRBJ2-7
CASSLASGVTYEQYF
TGCGCCAGCAGCTTGGCAAGCGGCGTAACCTACGAGCAGTACTTC
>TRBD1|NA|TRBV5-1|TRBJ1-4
CASSRTGEREKLFF
TGCGCCAGCAGCCGGACAGGGGAGCGTGAAAAACTGTTTTTT
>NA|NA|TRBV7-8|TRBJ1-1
CASSLVAGMNTEAFF
TGTGCCAGCAGCTTAGTGGCAGGGATGAACACTGAAGCTTTCTTT
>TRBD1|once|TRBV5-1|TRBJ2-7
CASSLEPGQTYEQYF
TGCGCCAGCAGCTTGGAGCCGGGACAGACCTACGAGCAGTACTTC
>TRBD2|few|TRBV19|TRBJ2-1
CASSAPGLAAGNEQFF
TGTGCCAGTAGTGCCCCGGGACTAGCGGCCGGCAATGAGCAGTTCTTC
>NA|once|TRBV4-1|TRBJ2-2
CASSQDRLYTGELFF
TGCGCCAGCAGCCAAGATCGCCTCTACACCGGGGAGCTGTTTTTT
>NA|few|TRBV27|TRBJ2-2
CASSPLTGELFF
TGTGCCAGCAGCCCGCTGACCGGGGAGCTGTTTTTT
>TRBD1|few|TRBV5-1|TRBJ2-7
CASSLPGTGGWSYEQYF
TGCGCCAGCAGTTTGCCGGGGACAGGGGGTTGGTCCTACGAGCAGTACTTC
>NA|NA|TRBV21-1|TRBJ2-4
CASSAGTGSKNIQYF
TGTGCCAGCAGCGCCGGGACAGGGTCCAAAAACATTCAGTACTTC
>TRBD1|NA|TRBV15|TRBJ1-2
CATSRDPGQGSYGYTF
TGTGCCACCAGCAGAGACCCGGGACAGGGATCCTATGGCTACACCTTC
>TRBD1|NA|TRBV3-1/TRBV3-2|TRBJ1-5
CASSQGTGVGNQPQHF
TGTGCCAGCAGCCAAGGGACAGGGGTGGGCAATCAGCCCCAGCATTTT
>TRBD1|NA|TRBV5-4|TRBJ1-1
CASSLGGTANTEAFF
TGTGCCAGCAGCTTGGGAGGGACAGCGAACACTGAAGCTTTCTTT
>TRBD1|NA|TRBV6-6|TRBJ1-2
CASSALTGGLYGYTF
TGTGCCAGCAGTGCCTTGACAGGGGGCCTCTATGGCTACACCTTC
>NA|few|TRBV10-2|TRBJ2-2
CASSEFYLSTGELFF
TGCGCCAGCAGTGAGTTTTACTTAAGCACCGGGGAGCTGTTTTTT
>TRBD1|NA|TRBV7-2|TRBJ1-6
CASSLGQGPGSPLHF
TGTGCCAGCAGCTTAGGACAGGGTCCGGGTTCACCCCTCCACTTT
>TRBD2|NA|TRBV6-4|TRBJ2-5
CASSDLAGGPETQYF
TGTGCCAGCAGTGACCTAGCGGGGGGGCCAGAGACCCAGTACTTC
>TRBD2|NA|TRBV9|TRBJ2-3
CASSTEPSGRKGGDTQYF
TGTGCCAGCAGCACCGAACCTAGCGGGAGGAAGGGTGGAGATACGCAGTATTTT
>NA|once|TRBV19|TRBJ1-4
CASSWVAGKTNEKLFF
TGTGCCAGTAGTTGGGTGGCGGGAAAGACTAATGAAAAACTGTTTTTT
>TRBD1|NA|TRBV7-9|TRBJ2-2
CASSSGTGFTGELFF
TGTGCCAGCAGCTCCGGGACAGGGTTTACCGGGGAGCTGTTTTTT
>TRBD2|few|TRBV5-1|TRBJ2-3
CASSTPGLAVTDTQYF
TGCGCCAGCAGCACCCCGGGACTAGCGGTCACAGATACGCAGTATTTT
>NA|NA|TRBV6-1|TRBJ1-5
CASSEAGGGQPQHF
TGTGCCAGCAGTGAAGCTGGGGGGGGTCAGCCCCAGCATTTT
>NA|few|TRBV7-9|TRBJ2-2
CASSFGRDANTGELFF
TGTGCCAGCAGCTTCGGCAGGGACGCGAACACCGGGGAGCTGTTTTTT
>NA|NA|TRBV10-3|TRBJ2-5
CAISESVRDGETQYF
TGTGCCATCAGTGAGTCCGTAAGGGACGGGGAGACCCAGTACTTC
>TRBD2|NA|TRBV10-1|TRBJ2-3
CASSGAGGADTQYF
TGCGCCAGCAGTGGTGCGGGAGGGGCCGATACGCAGTATTTT
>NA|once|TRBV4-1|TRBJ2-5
CASSQDRTGMGTETQYF
TGCGCCAGCAGCCAAGATCGGACGGGTATGGGAACGGAGACCCAGTACTTC
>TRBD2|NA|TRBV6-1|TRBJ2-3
CASSEGAGGQYTQYF
TGTGCCAGCAGTGAAGGGGCGGGGGGGCAATATACGCAGTATTTT
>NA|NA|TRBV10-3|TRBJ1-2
CAISESSQLSFYGYTF
TGTGCCATCAGTGAGAGCTCACAGCTATCTTTCTATGGCTACACCTTC
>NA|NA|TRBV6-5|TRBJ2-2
CASSGGNTGELFF
TGTGCCAGCAGCGGCGGGAACACCGGGGAGCTGTTTTTT
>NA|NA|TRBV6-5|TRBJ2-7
CASSPRVWGYYEQYF
TGTGCCAGCAGCCCCAGGGTCTGGGGCTACTACGAGCAGTACTTC
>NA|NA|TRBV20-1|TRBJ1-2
CSAAGDTF
TGCAGTGCTGCAGGGGACACCTTC
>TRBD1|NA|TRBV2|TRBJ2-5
CASSSRRGTGETQYF
TGTGCCAGCAGCTCACGACGGGGGACAGGAGAGACCCAGTACTTC
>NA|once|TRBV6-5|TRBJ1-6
CASSTGNSPLHF
TGTGCCAGCAGTACAGGGAATTCACCCCTCCACTTT
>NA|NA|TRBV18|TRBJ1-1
CASSPPSTGTTEAFF
TGTGCCAGCTCACCACCGTCTACAGGGACCACTGAAGCTTTCTTT
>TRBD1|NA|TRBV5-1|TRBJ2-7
CASSYPGQGPREQYF
TGCGCCAGCAGCTATCCGGGACAGGGACCACGCGAGCAGTACTTC